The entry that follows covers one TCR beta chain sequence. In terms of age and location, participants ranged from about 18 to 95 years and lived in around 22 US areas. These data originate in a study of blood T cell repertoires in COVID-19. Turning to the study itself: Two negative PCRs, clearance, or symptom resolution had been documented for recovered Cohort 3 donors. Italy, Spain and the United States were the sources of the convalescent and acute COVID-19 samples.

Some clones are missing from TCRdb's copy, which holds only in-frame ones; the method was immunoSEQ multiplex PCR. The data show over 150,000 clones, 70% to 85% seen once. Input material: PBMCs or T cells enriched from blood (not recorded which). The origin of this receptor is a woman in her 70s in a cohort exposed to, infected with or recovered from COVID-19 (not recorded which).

The DNA of the CDR3 is TGCGCCAGCAGCCAAGCCCCGGGACAGGGGGCGAGCTATGGCTACACCTTC. Amino acid sequence: CASSQAPGQGASYGYTF. This rearrangement joins TRBV4-3 to TRBJ1-2, with 12 nucleotides matching TRBD1. Germline CDR1 reads LGHNA; CDR2 reads YSLEER. The CDR3 is made up of 17 amino acids. After removal of 1 base from V and 4 bases from J, the junction contained 7 bases not matched to a gene.